This T cell receptor (beta chain) was retrieved from a study of T cell responses to AZD1222 COVID-19 vaccine. Profiled with immunoSEQ multiplex PCR; TCRdb holds only in-frame clones, not every one. Of 140,000 to 150,000 clones listed, 92% are singletons. On this clone: Antigen unknown.

The study's findings and limits: Dominant CD4 TCR responses targeted spike regions 160-218 and 743-854.

This CDR3 has 13 amino acids. Germline V gene data show CDR1 as MNHEY and CDR2 as SVGAGI. Trimming took 7 bases from V and 1 from J, leaving 10 bases between them. Here the sequenced sample was peripheral blood, taken 28 days after the second AZD1222 dose. This TCR came from an adult who received the AZD1222 COVID-19 vaccine. This rearrangement joins TRBV6-5 to TRBJ2-5; D remains unclear. Here the CDR3 reads CASTPQRQETQYF. CDR3 DNA: TGTGCCAGCACCCCACAACGCCAAGAGACCCAGTACTTC.